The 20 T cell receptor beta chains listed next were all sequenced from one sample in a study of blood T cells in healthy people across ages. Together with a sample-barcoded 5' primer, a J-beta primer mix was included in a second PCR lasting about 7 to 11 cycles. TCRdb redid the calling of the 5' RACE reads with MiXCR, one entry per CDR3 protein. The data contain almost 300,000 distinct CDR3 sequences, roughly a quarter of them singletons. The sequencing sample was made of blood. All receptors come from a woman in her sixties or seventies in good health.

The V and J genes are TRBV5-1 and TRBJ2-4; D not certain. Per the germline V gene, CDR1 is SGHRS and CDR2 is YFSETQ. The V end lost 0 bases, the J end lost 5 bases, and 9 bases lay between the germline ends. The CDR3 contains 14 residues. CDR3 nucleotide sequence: TGCGCCAGCAGCTTGGTTGCAGACCAAAACATTCAGTACTTC. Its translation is CASSLVADQNIQYF.

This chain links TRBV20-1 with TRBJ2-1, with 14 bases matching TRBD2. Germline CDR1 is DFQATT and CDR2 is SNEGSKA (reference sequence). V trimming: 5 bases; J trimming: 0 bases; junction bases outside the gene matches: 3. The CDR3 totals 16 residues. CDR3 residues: CSARTSGGSSYNEQFF. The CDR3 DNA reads TGCAGTGCTCGGACTAGCGGGGGGAGCTCCTACAATGAGCAGTTCTTC.

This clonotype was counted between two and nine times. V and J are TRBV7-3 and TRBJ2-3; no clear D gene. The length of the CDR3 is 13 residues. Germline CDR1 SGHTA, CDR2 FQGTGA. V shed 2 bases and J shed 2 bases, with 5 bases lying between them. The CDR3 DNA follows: TGTGCCAGCAGCTTACGCCCCACAGATACGCAGTATTTT. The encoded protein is CASSLRPTDTQYF. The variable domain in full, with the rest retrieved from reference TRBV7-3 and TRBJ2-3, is GAGVSQTPSNKVTEKGKYVELRCDPISGHTALYWYRQSLGQGPEFLIYFQGTGAADDSGLPNDRFFAVRPEGSVSTLKIQRTERGDSAVYLCASSLRPTDTQYFGPGTRLTVL.

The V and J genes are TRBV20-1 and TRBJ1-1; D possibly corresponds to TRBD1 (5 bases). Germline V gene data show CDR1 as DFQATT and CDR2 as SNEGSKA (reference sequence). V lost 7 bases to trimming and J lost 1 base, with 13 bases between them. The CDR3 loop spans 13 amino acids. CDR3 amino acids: CSVVGHGNTEAFF. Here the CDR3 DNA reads TGCAGTGTCGTGGGGCATGGGAACACTGAAGCTTTCTTT.

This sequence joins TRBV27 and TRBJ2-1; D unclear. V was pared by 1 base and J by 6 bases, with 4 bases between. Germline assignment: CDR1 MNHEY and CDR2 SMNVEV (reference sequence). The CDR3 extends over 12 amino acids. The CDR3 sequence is CASSLYPNEQFF. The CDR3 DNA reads TGTGCCAGCAGTTTATATCCCAATGAGCAGTTCTTC.

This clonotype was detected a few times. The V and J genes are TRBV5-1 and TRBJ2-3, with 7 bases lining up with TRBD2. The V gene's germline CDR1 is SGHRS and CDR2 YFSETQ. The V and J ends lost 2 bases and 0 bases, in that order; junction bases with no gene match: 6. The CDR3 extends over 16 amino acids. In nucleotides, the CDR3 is TGCGCCAGCAGCTTCAGCAGCGGGGCTAGCACAGATACGCAGTATTTT. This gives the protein CASSFSSGASTDTQYF.

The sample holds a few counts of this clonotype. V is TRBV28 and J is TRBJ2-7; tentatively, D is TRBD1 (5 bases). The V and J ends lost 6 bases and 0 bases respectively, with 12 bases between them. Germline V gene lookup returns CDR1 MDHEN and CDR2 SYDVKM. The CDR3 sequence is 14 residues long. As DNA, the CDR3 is TGTGCCAGCAGCTTACAGGAAAGCTCCTACGAGCAGTACTTC. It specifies CASSLQESSYEQYF.

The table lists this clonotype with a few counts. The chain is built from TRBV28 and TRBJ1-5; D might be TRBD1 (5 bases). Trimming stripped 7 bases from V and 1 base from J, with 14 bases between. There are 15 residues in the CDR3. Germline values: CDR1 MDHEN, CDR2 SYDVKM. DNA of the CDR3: TGTGCCAGCACCGAACTAAGGGGCAGCAATCAGCCCCAGCATTTT. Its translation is CASTELRGSNQPQHF.

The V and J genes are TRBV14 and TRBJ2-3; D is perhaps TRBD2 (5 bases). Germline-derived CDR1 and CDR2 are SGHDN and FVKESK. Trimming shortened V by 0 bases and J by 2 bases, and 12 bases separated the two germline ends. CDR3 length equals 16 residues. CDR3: CASSQEVSGFTDTQYF. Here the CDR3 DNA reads TGTGCCAGCAGCCAAGAGGTGTCGGGGTTCACAGATACGCAGTATTTT.

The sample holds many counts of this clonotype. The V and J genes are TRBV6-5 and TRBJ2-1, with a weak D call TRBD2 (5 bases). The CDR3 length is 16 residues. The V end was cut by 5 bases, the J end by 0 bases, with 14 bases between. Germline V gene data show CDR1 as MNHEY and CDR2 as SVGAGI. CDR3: CASSPETNPSYNEQFF. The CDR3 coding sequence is TGTGCCAGCAGTCCGGAGACTAACCCCTCCTACAATGAGCAGTTCTTC.

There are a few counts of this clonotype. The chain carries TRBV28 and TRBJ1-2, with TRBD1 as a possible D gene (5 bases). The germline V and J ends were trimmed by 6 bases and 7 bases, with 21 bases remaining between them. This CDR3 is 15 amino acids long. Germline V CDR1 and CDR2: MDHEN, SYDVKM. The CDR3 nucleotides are TGTGCCAGCAGAACACCCGGGAGGCAGGGAAGTGGCTACACCTTC. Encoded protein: CASRTPGRQGSGYTF.

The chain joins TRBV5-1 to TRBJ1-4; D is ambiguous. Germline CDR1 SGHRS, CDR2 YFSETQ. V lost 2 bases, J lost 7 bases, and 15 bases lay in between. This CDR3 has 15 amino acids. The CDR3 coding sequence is TGCGCCAGCAGCTTCGAAGGGCCTGGTGTTGAAAAACTGTTTTTT. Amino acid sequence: CASSFEGPGVEKLFF.

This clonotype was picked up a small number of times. The CDR3 sequence: CASSLGQGDYYGYTF. The DNA for the CDR3 is TGTGCCAGCAGCTTAGGACAGGGGGATTACTATGGCTACACCTTC. The chain combines TRBV7-2 with TRBJ1-2, with 9 nucleotides matching TRBD1. Germline loops: CDR1 SGHTA, CDR2 FQGNSA. Trimming removed 1 base from V and 3 bases from J; junction bases left unmatched: 3. There are 15 residues in the CDR3.

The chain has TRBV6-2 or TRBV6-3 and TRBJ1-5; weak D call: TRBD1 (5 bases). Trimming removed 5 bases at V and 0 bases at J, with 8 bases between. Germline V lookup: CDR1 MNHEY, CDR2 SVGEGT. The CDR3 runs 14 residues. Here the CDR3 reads CASSRDHSNQPQHF. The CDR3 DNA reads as TGTGCCAGCAGTCGGGACCATAGCAATCAGCCCCAGCATTTT.

CDR3 residues: CASSLSVGAGLLAKNIQYF. CDR3 nucleotides: TGTGCCAGCAGCCTTTCCGTTGGAGCGGGACTACTAGCCAAAAACATTCAGTACTTC. The V gene is TRBV7-2, the J gene TRBJ2-4; 7 nucleotides match TRBD2. V lost 5 bases and J lost 0; bases outside the gene matches: 16. The CDR3 has 19 residues. CDR1 is SGHTA and CDR2 is FQGNSA in the germline V gene. Complete variable domain (other parts from reference TRBV7-2 and TRBJ2-4): GAGVSQSPSNKVTEKGKDVELRCDPISGHTALYWYRQSLGQGLEFLIYFQGNSAPDKSGLPSDRFSAERTGGSVSTLTIQRTQQEDSAVYLCASSLSVGAGLLAKNIQYFGAGTRLSVL.

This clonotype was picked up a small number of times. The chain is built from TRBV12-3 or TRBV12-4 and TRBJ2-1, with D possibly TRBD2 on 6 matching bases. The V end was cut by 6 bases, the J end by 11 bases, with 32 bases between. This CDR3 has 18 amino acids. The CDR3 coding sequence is TGTGCCAGCAGATCGGGGAGGAGCGGGCGCCATTTAAACCTTCAGCAGTTCTTC. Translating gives CASRSGRSGRHLNLQQFF.

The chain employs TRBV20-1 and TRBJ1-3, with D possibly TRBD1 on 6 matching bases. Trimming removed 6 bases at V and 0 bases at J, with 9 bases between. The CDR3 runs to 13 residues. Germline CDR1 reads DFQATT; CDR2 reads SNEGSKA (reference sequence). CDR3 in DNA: TGCAGTGCAACACAGGGCTCTGGAAACACCATATATTTT. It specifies CSATQGSGNTIYF.

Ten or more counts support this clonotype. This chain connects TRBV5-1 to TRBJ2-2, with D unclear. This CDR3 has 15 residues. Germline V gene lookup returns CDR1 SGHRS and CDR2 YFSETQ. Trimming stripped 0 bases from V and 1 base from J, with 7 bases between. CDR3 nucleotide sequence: TGCGCCAGCAGCTTGGTGGTCGGGAACACCGGGGAGCTGTTTTTT. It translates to CASSLVVGNTGELFF.

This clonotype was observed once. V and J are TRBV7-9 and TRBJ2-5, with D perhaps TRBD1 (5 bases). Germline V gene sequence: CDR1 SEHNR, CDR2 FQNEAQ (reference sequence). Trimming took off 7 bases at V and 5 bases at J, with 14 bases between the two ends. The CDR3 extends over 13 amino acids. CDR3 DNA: TGTGCCAGCAATGGCAGGGTCGGGGAGACCCAGTACTTC. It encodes CASNGRVGETQYF. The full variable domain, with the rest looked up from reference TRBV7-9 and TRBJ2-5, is DTGVSQNPRHKITKRGQNVTFRCDPISEHNRLYWYRQTLGQGPEFLTYFQNEAQLEKSRLLSDRFSAERPKGSFSTLEIQRTEQGDSAMYLCASNGRVGETQYFGPGTRLLVL.

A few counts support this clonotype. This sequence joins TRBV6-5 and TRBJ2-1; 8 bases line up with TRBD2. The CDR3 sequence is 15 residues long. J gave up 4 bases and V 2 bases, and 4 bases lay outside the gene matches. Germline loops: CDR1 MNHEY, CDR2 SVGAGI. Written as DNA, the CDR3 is TGTGCCAGCAGTTACGGCGAGCGGGGGTACAATGAGCAGTTCTTC. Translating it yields CASSYGERGYNEQFF.